One and the same sample provided the 20 T cell receptor beta chains below, sequenced in a study of graft-versus-host responses after intestinal transplantation. Only in-frame clones appear in the TCRdb table, and some are missing; sequencing was by immunoSEQ multiplex PCR. This table holds 85,000 to 95,000 clones, 90% to 95% found once. These receptors' antigens are unknown. The sample consisted of unstimulated CD8+ T cells sorted from spleen or lymph node cells, taken before intestinal transplant. The receptors originated from a human donor who received an intestinal transplant.

The V call is TRBV30, the J call TRBJ2-7, with D perhaps matching TRBD1 (6 bases). The germline V gene encodes CDR1 GTSNPN and CDR2 SVGIG (reference sequence). Trimming removed 1 base from V and 0 bases from J, with 13 bases in between. The CDR3 spans 15 residues. The CDR3 DNA follows: TGTGCCTGGAGTGCATCTACAGGGACCTCCTACGAGCAGTACTTC. Its translation: CAWSASTGTSYEQYF. The full variable domain, rest sourced from reference TRBV30 and TRBJ2-7, is SQTIHQWPATLVQPVGSPLSLECTVEGTSNPNLYWYRQAAGRGLQLLFYSVGIGQISSEVPQNLSASRPQDRQFILSSKKLLLSDSGFYLCAWSASTGTSYEQYFGPGTRLTVT.

The chain is built from TRBV12-5 and TRBJ1-4; D unclear. The germline CDR1 and CDR2 sequences are LGHNT and FRNRAP. The V end was cut by 6 bases, the J end by 5 bases, with 16 bases between. This CDR3 has 15 residues. The CDR3 DNA follows: TGTGCTAGTGGCACCGTGGGGAGTGTGAATGAAAAACTGTTTTTT. The encoded protein is CASGTVGSVNEKLFF.

The chain employs TRBV27 and TRBJ1-5; D is unresolved. Trimming pared 0 bases from V and 6 bases from J, leaving 6 bases between. The germline CDR1 and CDR2 sequences are MNHEY and SMNVEV (reference sequence). This CDR3 comprises 13 residues. The CDR3 sequence: CASSLSEGQPQHF. The CDR3 nucleotides are TGTGCCAGCAGTTTATCGGAGGGTCAGCCCCAGCATTTT.

The V call is TRBV27, the J call TRBJ1-1; D not resolved. The CDR3 sequence is 13 residues long. CDR1 is MNHEY and CDR2 is SMNVEV in the germline V gene (reference sequence). V was shortened by 3 bases and J by 4 bases, with 9 bases between the two germline ends. This chain's CDR3 is CASSLIGGTEAFF. Written as DNA, the CDR3 is TGTGCCAGCAGTTTGATCGGAGGCACTGAAGCTTTCTTT.

Of note for this clone: Other nucleotide sequences from this sample produce the same CDR3. The chain joins TRBV6-5 to TRBJ1-1; 11 bases are a match to TRBD1. Losses at the gene ends were 6 bases for V and 5 bases for J; bases not matched to a gene: 5. This CDR3 spans 14 amino acids. In germline, CDR1 is MNHEY, CDR2 SVGAGI. The CDR3 DNA reads as TGTGCCAGCAGAGGACAGGGGGCGGGGACTGAAGCTTTCTTT. This sequence encodes CASRGQGAGTEAFF.

The gene calls are TRBV10-1 and TRBJ2-1, with D possibly being TRBD2 (5 bases). The V end was cut by 0 bases, the J end by 6 bases, with 15 bases between. Germline values: CDR1 WNHNN, CDR2 SYGVQD (reference sequence). The CDR3 has 16 residues. The CDR3 DNA sequence: TGCGCCAGCAGTGAGTCCTACGCGGGTGGAGGCAATGAGCAGTTCTTC. This codes for CASSESYAGGGNEQFF.

This chain connects TRBV4-3 to TRBJ2-7; TRBD2 aligns across 14 bases. CDR3 length: 16 amino acids. Germline CDR1 is LGHNA and CDR2 is YSLEER. The V segment lost 4 bases and the J segment 5 bases; nucleotides outside the gene matches: 7. The CDR3 nucleotides read TGCGCCAGCAGCCCCGGGACTAGCGGGGGTGGGGACGAGCAGTACTTC. Amino acid sequence: CASSPGTSGGGDEQYF.

As concerns this clone: One end of the junction is discordant with germline, which a read error may explain. The chain carries TRBV10-3 and TRBJ2-3; D tentatively fits TRBD1 or TRBD2 (5 bases each). CDR3 length: 14 amino acids. Per the germline V gene, CDR1 is ENHRY and CDR2 is SYGVKD. The CDR3 nucleotides are TGTGTCATCAGTGAGGGGCCTGCCGCCGAGACGCAGTATTTT. Protein sequence: CVISEGPAAETQYF.

The chain carries TRBV30 and TRBJ2-7, with TRBD1 identical over 9 bases. The V gene end was trimmed by 5 bases and the J gene end by 0 bases; junction bases not matched to a gene: 8. The germline V gene encodes CDR1 GTSNPN and CDR2 SVGIG (reference sequence). There are 15 residues in the CDR3. The CDR3: CAWGGDRESSYEQYF. The CDR3 DNA follows: TGTGCCTGGGGGGGGGACAGGGAGAGCTCCTACGAGCAGTACTTC. The complete variable domain, with remaining parts taken from reference TRBV30 and TRBJ2-7, reads SQTIHQWPATLVQPVGSPLSLECTVEGTSNPNLYWYRQAAGRGLQLLFYSVGIGQISSEVPQNLSASRPQDRQFILSSKKLLLSDSGFYLCAWGGDRESSYEQYFGPGTRLTVT.

This chain connects TRBV30 to TRBJ2-1, with 7 nucleotides matching TRBD2. In germline, CDR1 is GTSNPN, CDR2 SVGIG (reference sequence). After removal of 8 bases from V and 0 bases from J, the junction contained 7 bases not matched to a gene. This CDR3 region has 14 residues. The DNA for the CDR3 is TGTGCCCTCGGGAGGCAGAGCTCCTACAATGAGCAGTTCTTC. It specifies CALGRQSSYNEQFF.

The chain joins TRBV5-1 to TRBJ1-1; the D is unclear. The V and J ends lost 1 base and 7 bases respectively, with 8 bases between them. This CDR3 has 12 amino acids. Per germline, CDR1 SGHRS and CDR2 YFSETQ. This CDR3 is CASSLMVGEAFF. The CDR3 DNA reads TGCGCCAGCAGCTTGATGGTCGGTGAAGCTTTCTTT.

CDR3 sequence reads: CASSPTGSFGDTQYF. CDR3 in DNA: TGTGCCAGCAGCCCCACCGGGTCCTTTGGGGATACGCAGTATTTT. The V gene is TRBV13, the J gene TRBJ2-3; D not resolved. The CDR3 consists of 15 residues. Germline V gene sequence: CDR1 PRHDT, CDR2 FYEKMQ (reference sequence). V gave up 5 bases and J gave up 6 bases, with 18 bases separating them.

The chain is built from TRBV5-6 and TRBJ1-3, with a weak D call TRBD1 (6 bases). Between the trimmed V and J ends, which lost 5 bases and 0 bases, there was a span of 21 bases. CDR3 length: 18 amino acids. Germline values: CDR1 SGHDT, CDR2 YYEEEE. The CDR3 nucleotides read TGTGCCAGCAGGGACAGTCAGCGCCACTTCTCCTCTGGAAACACCATATATTTT. This encodes CASRDSQRHFSSGNTIYF.

The chain combines TRBV2 with TRBJ1-1, with 10 bases fitting TRBD1. Germline assignment: CDR1 SNHLY and CDR2 FYNNEI. Trimming at V came to 6 bases and at J to 3 bases, leaving 19 bases not matched to a gene. The CDR3 sequence is 19 residues long. CDR3: CASRILMDRGFDYDTEAFF. The CDR3 DNA follows: TGTGCCAGCAGGATACTGATGGACAGGGGGTTTGATTATGACACTGAAGCTTTCTTT. Variable domain in full (rest from reference TRBV2 and TRBJ1-1): EPEVTQTPSHQVTQMGQEVILRCVPISNHLYFYWYRQILGQKVEFLVSFYNNEISEKSEIFDDQFSVERPDGSNFTLKIRSTKLEDSAMYFCASRILMDRGFDYDTEAFFGQGTRLTVV.

Here the CDR3 reads CASSRGQGEQYF. CDR3 nucleotide sequence: TGTGCCAGCAGTCGGGGACAGGGCGAGCAGTACTTC. The J gene is TRBJ2-7, the V gene TRBV5-6; TRBD1 aligns across 9 bases. V lost 5 bases to trimming and J lost 6 bases; unmatched junction nucleotides: 3. The CDR3 is made up of 12 amino acids. Germline V CDR1 and CDR2: SGHDT, YYEEEE.

This clone was observed once. This chain joins TRBV29-1 and TRBJ2-7; weak D call: TRBD1 (5 bases). The CDR3 spans 13 residues. Between the trimmed V and J ends, which lost 8 bases and 2 bases, there was a span of 16 bases. CDR1 and CDR2 (germline): SQVTM, ANQGSEA. This chain's CDR3 is CSICSGPTYEQYF. For the CDR3, the DNA is TGCAGCATTTGCTCAGGGCCGACCTACGAGCAGTACTTC.

The V and J genes are TRBV28 and TRBJ1-6; D ambiguous. The CDR3 is 13 amino acids. Trimming left V 3 bases short and J 7 bases short, with 7 bases between. Germline V gene data show CDR1 as MDHEN and CDR2 as SYDVKM. CDR3 sequence: CASSLLANSPLHF. As DNA, the CDR3 is TGTGCCAGCAGTTTGTTAGCCAATTCACCCCTCCACTTT.

CDR3 DNA: TGCGCCAGCAGCCAATCGCTGGGACTCGCCTACGAGCAGTACTTC. Its protein product is CASSQSLGLAYEQYF. The chain recombines TRBV4-3 with TRBJ2-7, with D perhaps matching TRBD2 (6 bases). In germline, CDR1 is LGHNA, CDR2 YSLEER. There are 15 residues in the CDR3. Deletions cut 2 bases from V and 2 bases from J, with 13 bases between.

This chain links TRBV30 with TRBJ1-4; D perhaps matches TRBD1 (6 bases). The CDR3 has 13 residues. V was cut by 0 bases and J by 13 bases, with 15 bases left in between. The V gene's germline CDR1 is GTSNPN and CDR2 SVGIG (reference sequence). CDR3 nucleotide sequence: TGTGCCTGGAGTGTACCCGGGACATGGAGACTGTTTTTT. Translated, it gives CAWSVPGTWRLFF.

The chain couples TRBV13 to TRBJ1-5, with TRBD1 identical over 8 bases. V trimming: 3 bases; J trimming: 0 bases; junction bases outside the gene matches: 4. In germline, CDR1 is PRHDT, CDR2 FYEKMQ (reference sequence). CDR3 size: 16 residues. CDR3 nucleotide sequence: TGTGCCAGCAGCTTGAGACAGGGGCTTAGCAATCAGCCCCAGCATTTT. This sequence encodes CASSLRQGLSNQPQHF.